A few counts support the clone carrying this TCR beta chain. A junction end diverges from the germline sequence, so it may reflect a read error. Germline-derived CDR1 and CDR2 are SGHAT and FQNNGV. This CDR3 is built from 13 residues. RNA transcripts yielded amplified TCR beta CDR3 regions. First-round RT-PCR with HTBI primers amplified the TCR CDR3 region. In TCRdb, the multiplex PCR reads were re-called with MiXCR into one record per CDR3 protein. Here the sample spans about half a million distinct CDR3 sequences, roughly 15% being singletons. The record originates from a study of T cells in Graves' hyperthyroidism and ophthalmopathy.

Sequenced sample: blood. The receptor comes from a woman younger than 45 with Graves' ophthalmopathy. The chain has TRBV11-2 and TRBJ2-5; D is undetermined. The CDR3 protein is CASSLGFQETRYF. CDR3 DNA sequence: TGTGCCAGCAGCTTAGGGTTCCAAGAGACCCGGTACTTC.